This T cell receptor beta chain was obtained from a study of blood T cells in healthy people across ages. Then a second PCR, running roughly 7 to 11 cycles, was carried out with a sample-barcoded 5' primer and a J-beta primer mix. Via MiXCR, TCRdb re-called the 5' RACE reads, giving one row per CDR3 protein. This table has about a million distinct CDR3 sequences, roughly 51% appearing once. This CDR3 is built from 17 residues. After removal of 6 bases from V and 3 bases from J, the junction contained 10 bases not matched to a gene. The sequencing input was blood. The chain employs TRBV12-3 or TRBV12-4 and TRBJ2-6; 8 bases are a match to TRBD2. The sequence came from a woman aged 55-69 years in good health. The CDR3 DNA sequence: TGTGCCAGCAGCACTAGCGGTGCGAGGAGTGGGGCCAACGTCCTGACTTTC. It is translated as CASSTSGARSGANVLTF.